One and the same sample provided the 24 T cell receptor beta chains below, sequenced in a study of shared clonotypes between healthy human individuals. Libraries were prepared by immunoSEQ multiplex PCR; TCRdb keeps only in-frame clonotypes and omits some of them. The sample lists 2 million to 2.5 million clones, about 92% occurring once. The sample comprised naive CD4+ T cells from PBMCs. The subset denotes: CD45RA+ positively selected. These receptors were collected from a man younger than 35 in good health. Some clones in this sample may be carry-over from other donors' samples.

This rearrangement joins TRBV4-2 to TRBJ2-5; no firm D call. Germline V lookup: CDR1 LGHNA, CDR2 YNFKEQ. The CDR3 spans 13 residues. V shed 0 bases and J shed 9 bases, with 11 bases lying between them. CDR3 DNA sequence: TGTGCCAGCAGCCAAGAGGAGTCCATGGCCCAGTACTTC. Its protein product is CASSQEESMAQYF.

The DNA of the CDR3 is TGTGCCAGCAGTAGGGTGGAGATTTTATACGAGCAGTACTTC. It encodes CASSRVEILYEQYF. The chain has TRBV6-1 and TRBJ2-7; D is unresolved. Trimming took off 5 bases at V and 4 bases at J, with 15 bases between the two ends. This CDR3 spans 14 amino acids. Germline loops: CDR1 MNHNS, CDR2 SASEGT.

Concerning this clone itself: Other DNA sequences in this sample translate to the same CDR3. The chain carries TRBV28 and TRBJ1-1; D is perhaps TRBD1 (6 bases). V was trimmed by 6 bases and J by 4 bases, leaving 9 bases between them. This CDR3 has 12 amino acids. Germline V gene data show CDR1 as MDHEN and CDR2 as SYDVKM. CDR3 DNA: TGTGCCAGCAGACAGGGAGGCACTGAAGCTTTCTTT. Encoded protein: CASRQGGTEAFF.

The chain has TRBV6-1 and TRBJ2-7, with TRBD2 matching over 14 bases. Germline V lookup: CDR1 MNHNS, CDR2 SASEGT. J gave up 2 bases and V 3 bases, and 6 bases lay outside the gene matches. This CDR3 contains 17 residues. The CDR3 is CASSDPGLAGAPYEQYF. The CDR3, as DNA: TGTGCCAGCAGTGACCCGGGACTAGCGGGAGCACCCTACGAGCAGTACTTC.

The chain combines TRBV27 with TRBJ2-7; 10 positions agree with TRBD1. CDR3 length: 15 amino acids. The ends lost 5 bases at V and 2 bases at J; junction bases unmatched: 6. Germline lookup yields CDR1 MNHEY and CDR2 SMNVEV (reference sequence). CDR3 DNA: TGTGCCAGCAGTAAAACCGGGACAGGGGCCTACGAGCAGTACTTC. This translates into CASSKTGTGAYEQYF.

The chain uses TRBV2 and TRBJ2-4; D unclear. Germline lookup yields CDR1 SNHLY and CDR2 FYNNEI. The length of the CDR3 is 13 residues. The V gene lost 2 bases and the J gene lost 9 bases, with 11 bases spanning the gap. The CDR3 reads CASSERAVGIQYF. In nucleotides, the CDR3 is TGTGCCAGCAGTGAAAGGGCCGTCGGCATTCAGTACTTC.

The rearrangement joins TRBV29-1 to TRBJ1-4, with TRBD1 matching over 7 bases. CDR1 is SQVTM and CDR2 is ANQGSEA in the germline V gene. Trimming removed 2 bases from V and 5 bases from J; junction bases left unmatched: 5. The CDR3 spans 14 residues. CDR3 residues: CSVETGAPNEKLFF. The CDR3 region has the DNA TGCAGCGTTGAAACAGGGGCCCCAAATGAAAAACTGTTTTTT.

This rearrangement joins TRBV30 to TRBJ2-5, with 8 positions matching TRBD1. Germline V gene sequence: CDR1 GTSNPN, CDR2 SVGIG (reference sequence). The CDR3 spans 15 residues. With 0 bases clipped from V and 4 bases from J, the junction kept 7 bases outside the gene matches. Written as DNA, the CDR3 is TGTGCCTGGAGTGTGGTCAGGGGGCGGCGAGAGACCCAGTACTTC. It is translated as CAWSVVRGRRETQYF.

The chain uses TRBV5-1 and TRBJ1-1; perhaps TRBD1 as D (5 bases). The CDR3 spans 15 residues. The V and J ends lost 0 bases and 4 bases respectively, with 13 bases between them. Germline V gives CDR1 SGHRS, CDR2 YFSETQ. The CDR3 spells CASSLVGSGGTEAFF. The CDR3 DNA is TGCGCCAGCAGCTTGGTCGGTTCGGGGGGCACTGAAGCTTTCTTT.

This clone came up a few times. V and J are TRBV5-4 and TRBJ1-1; TRBD1 agrees at 8 bases. Per germline, CDR1 SGHNT and CDR2 YYREEE (reference sequence). V lost 4 bases, J lost 9 bases, and 5 bases stayed unmatched. The CDR3 is 12 residues long. CDR3 amino acids: CASSIRDRQAFF. CDR3 nucleotides: TGTGCCAGCAGCATACGGGACAGGCAAGCTTTCTTT.

The rearrangement uses TRBV27 and TRBJ1-2; tentatively, D is TRBD1 (6 bases). Between the trimmed V and J ends, which lost 5 bases and 0 bases, there was a span of 10 bases. From germline, CDR1 is MNHEY and CDR2 SMNVEV (reference sequence). The CDR3 contains 14 residues. This chain's CDR3 is CASSPGTTNYGYTF. Written as DNA, the CDR3 is TGTGCCAGCAGTCCCGGGACAACTAACTATGGCTACACCTTC.

J is TRBJ2-7 and V is TRBV27; 8 bases are shared with TRBD2. CDR3 size: 15 residues. Germline lookup yields CDR1 MNHEY and CDR2 SMNVEV (reference sequence). V lost 8 bases, J lost 4 bases, and 13 bases stayed unmatched. The CDR3 DNA is TGTGCCAGCGCCGGGGGAGTAGCGGGACCTTACGAGCAGTACTTC. Residues: CASAGGVAGPYEQYF.

This chain uses TRBV6-6 with TRBJ1-3, with D possibly TRBD1 on 5 matching bases. Deletions cut 6 bases from V and 0 bases from J, with 9 bases between. Germline CDR1 MNHNY, CDR2 SVGAGI (reference sequence). The CDR3 runs to 14 residues. The CDR3 loop reads CASREGTSGNTIYF. The CDR3 nucleotides read TGTGCCAGCAGAGAAGGGACCTCTGGAAACACCATATATTTT.

Comment on this clone: Other DNA variants within this sample encode the same CDR3. This sequence joins TRBV4-2 and TRBJ2-5; 16 bases are a match to TRBD2. The junction had 1 base not matched to a gene; V was cut back by 3 bases and J by 3 bases. The CDR3 consists of 16 residues. Per the germline V gene, CDR1 is LGHNA and CDR2 is YNFKEQ. CDR3 DNA sequence: TGTGCCAGCAGCCAGGGACTAGCGGGAGGGGAAGAGACCCAGTACTTC. This gives the protein CASSQGLAGGEETQYF.

The chain carries TRBV7-9 and TRBJ1-4; D gene unclear. Looked up from germline, CDR1 is SEHNR and CDR2 is FQNEAQ (reference sequence). The CDR3 totals 16 residues. The V gene lost 1 base and the J gene lost 15 bases, with 24 bases spanning the gap. The CDR3, as DNA: TGTGCCAGCAGCTTAGGCTACCGAAGATCCCCCTCTAGAGTGTTTTTT. Protein product: CASSLGYRRSPSRVFF.

The chain joins TRBV7-9 to TRBJ2-3; D ambiguous. This CDR3 is built from 15 residues. Germline V gene lookup returns CDR1 SEHNR and CDR2 FQNEAQ (reference sequence). The V end lost 2 bases, the J end lost 2 bases, and 11 bases lay between the germline ends. The CDR3 DNA is TGTGCCAGCAGCTTAACAACCGGGCTCACAGATACGCAGTATTTT. It encodes CASSLTTGLTDTQYF.

V is TRBV6-1 and J is TRBJ1-2; 7 bases align to TRBD1. J was trimmed by 4 bases and V by 6 bases; bases with no gene match: 5. Germline values: CDR1 MNHNS, CDR2 SASEGT. This CDR3 region has 13 residues. The CDR3 protein is CASRTGQIYGYTF. Written as DNA, the CDR3 is TGTGCCAGCAGGACGGGACAGATCTATGGCTACACCTTC.

This clone was seen once. The V gene is TRBV6-6, the J gene TRBJ1-4, with D possibly matching TRBD1 (6 bases). With 4 bases removed from V and 5 bases from J, the gap between germline ends came to 11 bases. Germline-derived CDR1 and CDR2 are MNHNY and SVGAGI (reference sequence). The CDR3 is 14 amino acids. CDR3 amino acids: CASSSRTVNEKLFF. The CDR3 nucleotides read TGTGCCAGCAGTTCCCGGACAGTCAATGAAAAACTGTTTTTT.

The chain links TRBV29-1 to TRBJ2-2, with TRBD1 as a possible D gene (5 bases). The V end was cut by 0 bases, the J end by 1 base, with 12 bases between. Germline V gives CDR1 SQVTM, CDR2 ANQGSEA. The CDR3 is 16 amino acids. This CDR3 reads CSVEDKGQLNTGELFF. Here the CDR3 DNA reads TGCAGCGTTGAAGATAAGGGGCAGCTGAACACCGGGGAGCTGTTTTTT.

CDR3 bases: TGCGCCAGCAGCCTGACCCAGCTTGGGGCCAACGTCCTGACTTTC. This gives the protein CASSLTQLGANVLTF. The chain recombines TRBV5-1 with TRBJ2-6; the D is unclear. The CDR3 extends over 15 amino acids. The V gene lost 4 bases and the J gene lost 3 bases, with 11 bases spanning the gap. Germline V gives CDR1 SGHRS, CDR2 YFSETQ.

The chain carries TRBV2 and TRBJ1-1; 8 bases align to TRBD1. J lost 2 bases, V lost 5 bases, and 7 bases had no gene match. The CDR3 loop spans 15 amino acids. Per the germline V gene, CDR1 is SNHLY and CDR2 is FYNNEI. Here the CDR3 DNA reads TGTGCCAGCAGTCCTTTCGGACAGGGAAACACTGAAGCTTTCTTT. Translation: CASSPFGQGNTEAFF.

The chain recombines TRBV30 with TRBJ2-7, with D perhaps matching TRBD1 (6 bases). Deletions cut 2 bases from V and 2 bases from J, with 10 bases between. The germline gives CDR1 GTSNPN, CDR2 SVGIG (reference sequence). The CDR3 covers 13 residues. The CDR3 sequence is CAWSPTGPYEQYF. The CDR3 region has the DNA TGTGCCTGGAGTCCAACAGGGCCCTACGAGCAGTACTTC.

V usage is TRBV10-3 and J usage is TRBJ2-5, with D possibly TRBD1 on 5 matching bases. The ends were cut back, 6 bases at V and 3 bases at J, with 11 bases in the middle. Germline assignment: CDR1 ENHRY and CDR2 SYGVKD. This CDR3 is 13 amino acids long. The CDR3 coding sequence is TGTGCCATCAGCGCAGGGAAAGAAGAGACCCAGTACTTC. This translates into CAISAGKEETQYF.

The gene calls are TRBV28 and TRBJ1-2; 9 nucleotides agree with TRBD1. Germline CDR1 is MDHEN and CDR2 is SYDVKM. With V trimmed by 4 bases and J by 7 bases, 4 bases remained unmatched. This CDR3 has 13 residues. The CDR3 protein is CASSSQGASGYTF. In DNA form, the CDR3 reads TGTGCCAGCAGTTCACAGGGGGCAAGTGGCTACACCTTC.